These 10 T cell receptor beta chains were all obtained from the same sample, sequenced in a study of blood T cell repertoires in COVID-19. TCRdb's copy holds only in-frame clones and misses some; the assay was immunoSEQ multiplex PCR. Of hundreds of thousands of clones listed, around 90% are singletons. Sequenced input: PBMCs or T cells enriched from blood (not recorded which). These receptors all come from a woman in her 50s who had recovered from COVID-19.

DNA for the CDR3: TGTGCCAGCAGCTTAGGAGGCAGCAATCAGCCCCAGCATTTT. As protein: CASSLGGSNQPQHF. The chain is built from TRBV5-6 and TRBJ1-5; D is undetermined. This CDR3 has 14 amino acids. The germline V gene encodes CDR1 SGHDT and CDR2 YYEEEE. V lost 2 bases to trimming and J lost 1 base, with 7 bases between them.

The chain joins TRBV2 to TRBJ1-5; perhaps TRBD1 as D (5 bases). The CDR3 extends over 13 amino acids. CDR1 is SNHLY and CDR2 is FYNNEI in the germline V gene. V shed 4 bases and J shed 5 bases, with 9 bases lying between them. CDR3 sequence reads: CASSGGHDQPQHF. As DNA, the CDR3 is TGTGCCAGCAGTGGGGGCCATGATCAGCCCCAGCATTTT.

The chain carries TRBV9 and TRBJ2-7; D unresolved. V shed 7 bases and J shed 2 bases, with 16 bases lying between them. Germline CDR1 reads SGDLS; CDR2 reads YYNGEE. This CDR3 contains 14 residues. The CDR3 DNA sequence: TGTGCCAGCGATACTCCGGAGTCCCCCTACGAGCAGTACTTC. Amino acid sequence: CASDTPESPYEQYF.

This chain connects TRBV7-9 to TRBJ1-2, with 10 nucleotides matching TRBD1. The CDR3 length is 16 residues. Trimming took 4 bases from V and 2 from J; bases not matched to a gene: 7. Germline V gives CDR1 SEHNR, CDR2 FQNEAQ (reference sequence). Here the CDR3 DNA reads TGTGCCAGCAGCTCCGGGACAGGGGACAAGAACTATGGCTACACCTTC. Residues: CASSSGTGDKNYGYTF.

The chain is built from TRBV18 and TRBJ2-7, with D maybe TRBD1 (5 bases). The V gene's germline CDR1 is KGHSH and CDR2 LQKENI. The CDR3 extends over 15 amino acids. Trimming stripped 2 bases from V and 1 base from J, with 12 bases between. CDR3 nucleotide sequence: TGTGCCAGCTCACCATCAGGGCAGGTATCCTACGAGCAGTACTTC. This encodes CASSPSGQVSYEQYF.

As DNA, the CDR3 is TGTGCCAGCAGTTGGGAGAGCACAGATACGCAGTATTTT. It codes for CASSWESTDTQYF. V gene TRBV6-5 combines with J gene TRBJ2-3, with TRBD2 as a possible D gene (5 bases). V lost 4 bases and J 0 bases, leaving 5 bases between the germline ends. This CDR3 has 13 amino acids. Germline CDR1 MNHEY, CDR2 SVGAGI.

The chain is built from TRBV3-1 (or the pseudogene TRBV3-2) and TRBJ2-7; tentatively, D is TRBD2 (6 bases). CDR3 size: 15 residues. Trimming took 0 bases from V and 2 from J, leaving 11 bases between them. Germline values: CDR1 LGHDT, CDR2 YNNKEL (reference sequence). The DNA of the CDR3 is TGTGCCAGCAGCCAAGATCGGGGGATTCCCTACGAGCAGTACTTC. Translation gives CASSQDRGIPYEQYF.

The rearrangement joins TRBV28 to TRBJ2-1; D not certain. Trimming removed 6 bases at V and 0 bases at J, with 9 bases between. The CDR3 length is 14 residues. Germline assignment: CDR1 MDHEN and CDR2 SYDVKM. The chain's CDR3 is CASSHLSSYNEQFF. The CDR3 DNA follows: TGTGCCAGCAGCCACTTGAGCTCCTACAATGAGCAGTTCTTC.

The V gene is TRBV3-1 (or the pseudogene TRBV3-2), the J gene TRBJ2-5; 9 bases align to TRBD2. Germline V gives CDR1 LGHDT, CDR2 YNNKEL (reference sequence). The CDR3 consists of 18 residues. Trimming at V came to 7 bases and at J to 1 base, leaving 16 bases not matched to a gene. The CDR3 sequence is CASTRRGVGSGSQETQYF. The CDR3 DNA reads as TGTGCCAGCACCAGACGCGGGGTGGGTAGCGGGAGCCAAGAGACCCAGTACTTC.

This chain joins TRBV9 and TRBJ2-5; TRBD2 might be the D (6 bases). V was shortened by 3 bases and J by 2 bases, with 17 bases between the two germline ends. This CDR3 has 16 residues. Per the germline V gene, CDR1 is SGDLS and CDR2 is YYNGEE. For the CDR3, the DNA is TGTGCCAGCAGCGCTGGGGCGCGGGGCGGGCAAGAGACCCAGTACTTC. This gives the protein CASSAGARGGQETQYF.